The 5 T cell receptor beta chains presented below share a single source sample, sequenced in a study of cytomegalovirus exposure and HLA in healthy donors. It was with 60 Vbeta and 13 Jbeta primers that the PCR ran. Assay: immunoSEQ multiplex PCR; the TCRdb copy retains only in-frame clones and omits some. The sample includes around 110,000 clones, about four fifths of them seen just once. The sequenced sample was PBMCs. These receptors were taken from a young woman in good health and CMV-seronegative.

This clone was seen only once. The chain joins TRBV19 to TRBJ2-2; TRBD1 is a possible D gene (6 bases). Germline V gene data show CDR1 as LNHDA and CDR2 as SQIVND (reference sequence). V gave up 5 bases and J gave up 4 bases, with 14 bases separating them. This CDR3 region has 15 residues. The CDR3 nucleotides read TGTGCCAGTAGTCCCTGGACAGCGAGCACCGGGGAGCTGTTTTTT. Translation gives CASSPWTASTGELFF.

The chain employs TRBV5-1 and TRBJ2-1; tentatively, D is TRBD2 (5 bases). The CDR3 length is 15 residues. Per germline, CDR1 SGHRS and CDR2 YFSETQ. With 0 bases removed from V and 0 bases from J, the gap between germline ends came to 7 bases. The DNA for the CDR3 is TGCGCCAGCAGCTTGGAAGGGAGCTCCTACAATGAGCAGTTCTTC. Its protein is CASSLEGSSYNEQFF. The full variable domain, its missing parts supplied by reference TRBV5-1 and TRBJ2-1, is KAGVTQTPRYLIKTRGQQVTLSCSPISGHRSVSWYQQTPGQGLQFLFEYFSETQRNKGNFPGRFSGRQFSNSRSEMNVSTLELGDSALYLCASSLEGSSYNEQFFGPGTRLTVL.

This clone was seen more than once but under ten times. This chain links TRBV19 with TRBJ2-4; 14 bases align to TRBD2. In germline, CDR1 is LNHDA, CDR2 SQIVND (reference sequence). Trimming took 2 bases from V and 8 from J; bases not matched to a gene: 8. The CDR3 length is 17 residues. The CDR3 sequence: CASSIRGTSGSRDIQYF. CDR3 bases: TGTGCCAGTAGTATAAGGGGGACTAGCGGGAGTAGGGACATTCAGTACTTC.

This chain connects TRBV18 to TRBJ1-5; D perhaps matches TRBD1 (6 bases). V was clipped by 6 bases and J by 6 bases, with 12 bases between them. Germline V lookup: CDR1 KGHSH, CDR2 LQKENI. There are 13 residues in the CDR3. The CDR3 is CASSTGGAQPQHF. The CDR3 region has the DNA TGTGCCAGCTCTACGGGGGGGGCTCAGCCCCAGCATTTT.

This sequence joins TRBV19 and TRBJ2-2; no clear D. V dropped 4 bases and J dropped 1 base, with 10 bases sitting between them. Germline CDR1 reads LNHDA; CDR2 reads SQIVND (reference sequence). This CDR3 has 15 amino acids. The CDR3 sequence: CASSTLAGNTGELFF. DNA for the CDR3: TGTGCCAGTAGTACTCTGGCAGGGAACACCGGGGAGCTGTTTTTT.